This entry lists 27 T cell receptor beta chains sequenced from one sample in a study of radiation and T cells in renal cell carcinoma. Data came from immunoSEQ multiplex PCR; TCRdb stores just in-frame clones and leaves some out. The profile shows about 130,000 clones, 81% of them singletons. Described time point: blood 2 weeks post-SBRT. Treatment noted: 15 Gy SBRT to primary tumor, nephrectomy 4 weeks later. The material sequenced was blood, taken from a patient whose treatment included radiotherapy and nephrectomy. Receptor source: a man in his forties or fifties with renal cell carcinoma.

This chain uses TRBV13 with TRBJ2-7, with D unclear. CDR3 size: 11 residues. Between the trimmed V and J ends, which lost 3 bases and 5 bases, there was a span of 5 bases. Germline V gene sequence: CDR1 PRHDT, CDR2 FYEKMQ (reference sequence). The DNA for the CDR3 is TGTGCCAGCAGCTTTTACCACGAGCAGTACTTC. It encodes CASSFYHEQYF.

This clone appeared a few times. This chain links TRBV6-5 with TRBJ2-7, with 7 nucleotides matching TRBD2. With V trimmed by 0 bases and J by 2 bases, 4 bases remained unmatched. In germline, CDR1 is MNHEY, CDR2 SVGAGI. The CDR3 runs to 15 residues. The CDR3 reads CASSYSRTSPYEQYF. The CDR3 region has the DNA TGTGCCAGCAGTTACTCGAGGACTAGTCCCTACGAGCAGTACTTC.

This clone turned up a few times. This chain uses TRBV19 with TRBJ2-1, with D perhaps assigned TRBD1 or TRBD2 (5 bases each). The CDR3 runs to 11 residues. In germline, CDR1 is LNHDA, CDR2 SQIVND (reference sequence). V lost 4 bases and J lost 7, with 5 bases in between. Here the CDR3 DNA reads TGTGCCAGTAGTAGGGGGAATGAGCAGTTCTTC. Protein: CASSRGNEQFF. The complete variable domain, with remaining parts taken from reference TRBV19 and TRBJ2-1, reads DGGITQSPKYLFRKEGQNVTLSCEQNLNHDAMYWYRQDPGQGLRLIYYSQIVNDFQKGDIAEGYSVSREKKESFPLTVTSAQKNPTAFYLCASSRGNEQFFGPGTRLTVL.

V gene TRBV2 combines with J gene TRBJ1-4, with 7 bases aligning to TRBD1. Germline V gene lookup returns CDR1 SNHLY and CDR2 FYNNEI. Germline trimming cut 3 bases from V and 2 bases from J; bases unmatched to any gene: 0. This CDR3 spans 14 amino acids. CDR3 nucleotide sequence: TGTGCCAGCAGTGACAGGGGGACTAATGAAAAACTGTTTTTT. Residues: CASSDRGTNEKLFF.

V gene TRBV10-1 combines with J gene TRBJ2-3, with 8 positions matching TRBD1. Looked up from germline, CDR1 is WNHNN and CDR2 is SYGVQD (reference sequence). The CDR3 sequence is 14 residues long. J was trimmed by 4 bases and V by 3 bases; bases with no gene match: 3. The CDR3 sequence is CASSDGQGADTQYF. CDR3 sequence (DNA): TGCGCCAGCAGTGATGGACAGGGTGCAGATACGCAGTATTTT.

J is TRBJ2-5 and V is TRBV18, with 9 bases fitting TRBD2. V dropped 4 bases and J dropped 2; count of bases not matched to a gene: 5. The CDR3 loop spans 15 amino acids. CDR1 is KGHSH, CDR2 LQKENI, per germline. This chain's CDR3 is CASSRGSGGQETQYF. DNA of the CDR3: TGTGCCAGCTCACGAGGTAGCGGGGGTCAAGAGACCCAGTACTTC.

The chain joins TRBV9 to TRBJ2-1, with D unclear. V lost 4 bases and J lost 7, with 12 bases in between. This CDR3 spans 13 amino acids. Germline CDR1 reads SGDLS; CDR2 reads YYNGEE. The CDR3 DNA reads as TGTGCCAGCAGCCCGCCTCCTCTTAATGAGCAGTTCTTC. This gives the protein CASSPPPLNEQFF.

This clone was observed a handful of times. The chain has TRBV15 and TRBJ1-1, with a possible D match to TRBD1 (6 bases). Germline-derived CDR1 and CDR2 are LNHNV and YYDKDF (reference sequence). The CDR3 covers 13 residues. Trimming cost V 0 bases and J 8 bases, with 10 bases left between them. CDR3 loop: CATSRDRGGEAFF. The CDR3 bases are TGTGCCACCAGCAGAGACAGGGGAGGGGAAGCTTTCTTT.

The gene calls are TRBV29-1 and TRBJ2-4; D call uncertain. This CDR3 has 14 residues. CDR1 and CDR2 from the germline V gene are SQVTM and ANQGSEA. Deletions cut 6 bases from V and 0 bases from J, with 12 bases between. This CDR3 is CSVVGALAKNIQYF. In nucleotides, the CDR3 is TGCAGCGTGGTCGGAGCTCTAGCCAAAAACATTCAGTACTTC.

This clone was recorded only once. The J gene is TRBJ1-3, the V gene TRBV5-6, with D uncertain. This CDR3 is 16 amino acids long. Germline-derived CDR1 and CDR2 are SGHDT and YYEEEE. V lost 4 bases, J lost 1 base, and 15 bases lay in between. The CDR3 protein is CASSLLGDKSGNTIYF. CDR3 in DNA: TGTGCCAGCAGCCTGCTCGGTGATAAGTCTGGAAACACCATATATTTT.

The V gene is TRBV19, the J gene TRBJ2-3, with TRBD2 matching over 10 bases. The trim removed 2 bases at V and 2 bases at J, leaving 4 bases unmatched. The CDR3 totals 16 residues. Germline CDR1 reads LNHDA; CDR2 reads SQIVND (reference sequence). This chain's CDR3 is CASSIYTSGITDTQYF. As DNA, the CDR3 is TGTGCCAGTAGTATATATACTAGCGGGATCACAGATACGCAGTATTTT.

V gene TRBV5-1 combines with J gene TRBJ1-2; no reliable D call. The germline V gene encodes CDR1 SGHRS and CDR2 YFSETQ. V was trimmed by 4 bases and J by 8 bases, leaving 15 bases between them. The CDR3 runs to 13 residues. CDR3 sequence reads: CASSPDQSQGYTF. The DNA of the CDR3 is TGCGCCAGCAGCCCGGACCAGTCTCAGGGCTACACCTTC.

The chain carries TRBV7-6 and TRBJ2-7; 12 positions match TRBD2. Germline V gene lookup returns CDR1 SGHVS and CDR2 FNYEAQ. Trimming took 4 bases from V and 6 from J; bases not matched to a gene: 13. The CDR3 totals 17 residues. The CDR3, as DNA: TGTGCCAGCAGCTCGACCGTACCGGGACTAGCGGGCGGCGAGCAGTACTTC. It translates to CASSSTVPGLAGGEQYF. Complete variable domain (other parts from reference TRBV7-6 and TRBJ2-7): GAGVSQSPRYKVTKRGQDVALRCDPISGHVSLYWYRQALGQGPEFLTYFNYEAQQDKSGLPNDRFSAERPEGSISTLTIQRTEQRDSAMYRCASSSTVPGLAGGEQYFGPGTRLTVT.

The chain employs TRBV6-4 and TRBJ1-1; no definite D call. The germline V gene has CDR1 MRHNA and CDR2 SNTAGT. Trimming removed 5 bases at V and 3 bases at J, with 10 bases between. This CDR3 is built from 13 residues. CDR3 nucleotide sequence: TGTGCCAGCAGTAAGGACGGTTACACTGAAGCTTTCTTT. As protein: CASSKDGYTEAFF.

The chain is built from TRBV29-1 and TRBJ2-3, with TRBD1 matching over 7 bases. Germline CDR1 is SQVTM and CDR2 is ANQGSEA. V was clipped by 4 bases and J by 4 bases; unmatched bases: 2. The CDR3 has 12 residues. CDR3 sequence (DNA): TGCAGCGTTGGACAGGGCCCAGATACGCAGTATTTT. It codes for CSVGQGPDTQYF.

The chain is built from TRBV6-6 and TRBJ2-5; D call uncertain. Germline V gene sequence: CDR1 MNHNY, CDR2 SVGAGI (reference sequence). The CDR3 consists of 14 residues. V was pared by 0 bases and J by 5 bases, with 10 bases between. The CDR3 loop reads CASSYSMSRETQYF. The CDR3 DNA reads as TGTGCCAGCAGTTACTCGATGTCCCGTGAGACCCAGTACTTC.

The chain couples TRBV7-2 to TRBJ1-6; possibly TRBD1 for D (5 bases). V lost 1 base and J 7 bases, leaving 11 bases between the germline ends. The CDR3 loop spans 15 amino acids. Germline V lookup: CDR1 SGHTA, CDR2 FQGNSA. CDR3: CASSLEWTPNSPLHF. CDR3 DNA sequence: TGTGCCAGCAGCTTAGAGTGGACACCAAATTCACCCCTCCACTTT.

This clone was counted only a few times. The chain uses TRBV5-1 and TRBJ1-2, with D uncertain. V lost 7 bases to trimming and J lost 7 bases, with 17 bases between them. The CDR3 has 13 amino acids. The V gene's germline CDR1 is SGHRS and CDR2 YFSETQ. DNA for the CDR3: TGCGCCAGCCGCCAAGGAACCGAGGGTGGCTACACCTTC. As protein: CASRQGTEGGYTF.

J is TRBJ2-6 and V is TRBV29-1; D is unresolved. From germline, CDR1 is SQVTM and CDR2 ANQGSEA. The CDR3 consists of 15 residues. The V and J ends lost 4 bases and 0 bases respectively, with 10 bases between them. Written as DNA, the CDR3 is TGCAGCGTTGTTCATCTTGACTCTGGGGCCAACGTCCTGACTTTC. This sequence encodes CSVVHLDSGANVLTF. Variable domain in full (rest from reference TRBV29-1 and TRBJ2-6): SAVISQKPSRDICQRGTSLTIQCQVDSQVTMMFWYRQQPGQSLTLIATANQGSEATYESGFVIDKFPISRPNLTFSTLTVSNMSPEDSSIYLCSVVHLDSGANVLTFGAGSRLTVL.

The CDR3 DNA follows: TGCGCCAGCAGCTTGGGGATCAGTCAGGGAACGGGCGAGCAGTACTTC. It encodes CASSLGISQGTGEQYF. The rearrangement joins TRBV5-1 to TRBJ2-7; tentative D call: TRBD1 (5 bases). The V gene's germline CDR1 is SGHRS and CDR2 YFSETQ. V gave up 0 bases and J gave up 6 bases, with 19 bases separating them. The CDR3 runs to 16 residues.

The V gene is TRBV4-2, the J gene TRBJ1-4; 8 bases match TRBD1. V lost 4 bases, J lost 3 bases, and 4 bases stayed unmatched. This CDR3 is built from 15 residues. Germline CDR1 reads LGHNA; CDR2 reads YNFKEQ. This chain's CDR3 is CASSRGQGANEKLFF. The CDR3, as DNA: TGTGCCAGCAGCCGAGGACAGGGTGCTAATGAAAAACTGTTTTTT.

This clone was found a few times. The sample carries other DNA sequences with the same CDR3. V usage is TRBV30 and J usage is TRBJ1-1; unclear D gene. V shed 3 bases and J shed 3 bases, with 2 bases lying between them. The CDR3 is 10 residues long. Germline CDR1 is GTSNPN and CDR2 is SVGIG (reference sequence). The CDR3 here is CAWSHTEAFF. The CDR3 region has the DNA TGTGCCTGGAGCCACACTGAAGCTTTCTTT.

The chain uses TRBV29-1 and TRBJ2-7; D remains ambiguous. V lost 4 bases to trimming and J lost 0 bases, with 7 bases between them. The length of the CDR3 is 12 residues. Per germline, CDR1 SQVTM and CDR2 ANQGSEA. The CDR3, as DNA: TGCAGCGTTGCCGGGTTCTCCTACGAGCAGTACTTC. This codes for CSVAGFSYEQYF.

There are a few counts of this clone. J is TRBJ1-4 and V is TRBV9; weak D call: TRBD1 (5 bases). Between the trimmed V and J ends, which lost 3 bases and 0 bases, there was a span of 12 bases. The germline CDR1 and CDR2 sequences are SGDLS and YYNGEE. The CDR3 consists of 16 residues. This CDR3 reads CASSAQGGATNEKLFF. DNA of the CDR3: TGTGCCAGCAGCGCGCAGGGAGGGGCAACTAATGAAAAACTGTTTTTT.

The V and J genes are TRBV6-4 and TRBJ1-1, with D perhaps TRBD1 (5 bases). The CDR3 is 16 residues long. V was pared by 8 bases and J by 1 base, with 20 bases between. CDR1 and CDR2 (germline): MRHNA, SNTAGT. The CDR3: CASPGDGGSSNTEAFF. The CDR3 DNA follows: TGTGCCAGCCCTGGTGATGGGGGTTCCTCGAACACTGAAGCTTTCTTT.

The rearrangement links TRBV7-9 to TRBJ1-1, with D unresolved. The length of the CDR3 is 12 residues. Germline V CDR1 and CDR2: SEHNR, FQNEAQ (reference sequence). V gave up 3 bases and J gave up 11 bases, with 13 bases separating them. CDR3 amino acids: CASSFMSGLAFF. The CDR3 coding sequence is TGTGCCAGCAGCTTTATGTCGGGCTTGGCTTTCTTT.

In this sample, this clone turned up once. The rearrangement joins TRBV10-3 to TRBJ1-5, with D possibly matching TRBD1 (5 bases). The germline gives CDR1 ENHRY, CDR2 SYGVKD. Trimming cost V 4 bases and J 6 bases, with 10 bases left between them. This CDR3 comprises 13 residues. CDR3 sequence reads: CAISGGTGQPQHF. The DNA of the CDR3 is TGTGCCATCAGTGGGGGGACTGGTCAGCCCCAGCATTTT.